The 26 T cell receptor beta chains presented below share a single source sample, sequenced in a study of blood T cells in healthy people across ages. Using a J-beta primer mix together with a sample-barcoded 5' primer, a second PCR was run for roughly 6 to 11 cycles. TCRdb reanalysed the 5' RACE reads using MiXCR and keeps one entry per CDR3 protein. The sample has around 700,000 distinct CDR3 sequences, 20% to 25% seen once. This sample also appeared in a second study, on T cells of mothers and their children.

Specimen: blood. The origin of the receptors is a boy between 10 and 17 years old in good health.

The table lists this clonotype with a few counts. The CDR3 sequence: CASSKLLGQANPSYEQYF. In nucleotides, the CDR3 is TGTGCCAGCAGTAAACTCCTCGGACAGGCCAACCCTTCTTACGAGCAGTACTTC. The V call is TRBV2, the J call TRBJ2-7; 7 nucleotides match TRBD1. Germline V gene lookup returns CDR1 SNHLY and CDR2 FYNNEI. The CDR3 runs to 18 residues. Germline trimming cut 5 bases from V and 4 bases from J; bases unmatched to any gene: 20.

The rearrangement joins TRBV12-3 or TRBV12-4 to TRBJ2-5, with D possibly matching TRBD1 (5 bases). The tail of the sequence fits TRBJ2-1 better, so the J call may be wrong. The CDR3 length is 12 residues. The CDR3 DNA reads TGTGCCAGCAGTCAGGGAACGGGTGAGCAGTTCTTC. This gives the protein CASSQGTGEQFF.

This chain joins TRBV7-9 and TRBJ1-5; tentatively, D is TRBD1 (6 bases). This CDR3 contains 15 residues. Germline CDR1 reads SEHNR; CDR2 reads FQNEAQ (reference sequence). Deletions cut 5 bases from V and 5 bases from J, with 16 bases between. The CDR3 region is CASSTGQRGHQPQHF. CDR3 coding DNA: TGTGCCAGCAGCACCGGACAGAGAGGTCATCAGCCCCAGCATTTT.

The chain recombines TRBV6-4 with TRBJ2-7, with TRBD1 identical over 9 bases. Germline CDR1 reads MRHNA; CDR2 reads SNTAGT. The CDR3 consists of 19 residues. V lost 4 bases to trimming and J lost 3 bases; unmatched junction nucleotides: 19. This CDR3 is CASSGPSRTGDPTGYEQYF. For the CDR3, the DNA is TGTGCCAGCAGTGGCCCATCTAGGACAGGGGATCCTACGGGCTACGAGCAGTACTTC.

There are a few counts of this clonotype. The genes are TRBV24-1 and TRBJ2-7; possibly TRBD1 for D (5 bases). The CDR3 is made up of 14 amino acids. V lost 2 bases and J lost 4, with 11 bases in between. Looked up from germline, CDR1 is KGHDR and CDR2 is SFDVKD. The CDR3 nucleotides read TGTGCCACCAGTGATTCAGGGAAGGATTACGAGCAGTACTTC. As protein: CATSDSGKDYEQYF.

This clonotype has a handful of counts. The chain employs TRBV20-1 and TRBJ2-4; tentatively, D is TRBD1 or TRBD2 (5 bases each). The germline V gene has CDR1 DFQATT and CDR2 SNEGSKA (reference sequence). This CDR3 spans 14 amino acids. Trimming stripped 4 bases from V and 7 bases from J, with 17 bases between. DNA of the CDR3: TGCAGTGCTACGAGGGGCGCAAGTGAGAACATTCAGTACTTC. Translation: CSATRGASENIQYF.

In DNA form, the CDR3 reads TGTGCCAGCAGTCCCGATTGGGGGGTCGGTGGGACTGAAGCTTTCTTT. Encoded protein: CASSPDWGVGGTEAFF. This chain uses TRBV28 with TRBJ1-1; D is perhaps TRBD1 (5 bases). The CDR3 sequence is 16 residues long. The germline V and J ends were trimmed by 5 bases and 5 bases, with 21 bases remaining between them. Germline V gives CDR1 MDHEN, CDR2 SYDVKM.

This clonotype was recorded a few times. The chain carries TRBV4-1 and TRBJ2-2; no reliable D call. V shed 7 bases and J shed 1 base, with 10 bases lying between them. This CDR3 has 14 residues. Germline V gene data show CDR1 as MGHRA and CDR2 as YSYEKL. The CDR3 DNA is TGCGCCAGCACCGGCTACCTGAACACCGGGGAGCTGTTTTTT. This translates into CASTGYLNTGELFF.

The chain uses TRBV7-3 and TRBJ2-3; 11 bases are shared with TRBD2. With V trimmed by 5 bases and J by 4 bases, 5 bases remained unmatched. The CDR3 loop spans 15 amino acids. Germline-derived CDR1 and CDR2 are SGHTA and FQGTGA. Here the CDR3 DNA reads TGTGCCAGCAGCCCCGTAGCGGGAGGGCCAGATACGCAGTATTTT. Protein product: CASSPVAGGPDTQYF. Looking up the rest from reference TRBV7-3 and TRBJ2-3 gives the full variable domain: GAGVSQTPSNKVTEKGKYVELRCDPISGHTALYWYRQSLGQGPEFLIYFQGTGAADDSGLPNDRFFAVRPEGSVSTLKIQRTERGDSAVYLCASSPVAGGPDTQYFGPGTRLTVL.

V and J are TRBV27 and TRBJ2-6; no definite D call. The CDR3 loop spans 17 amino acids. In germline, CDR1 is MNHEY, CDR2 SMNVEV (reference sequence). V lost 6 bases and J lost 0, with 15 bases in between. In nucleotides, the CDR3 is TGTGCCAGCAGACTACACGACGGAACCTCTGGGGCCAACGTCCTGACTTTC. Encoded protein: CASRLHDGTSGANVLTF.

The rearrangement uses TRBV12-3 or TRBV12-4 and TRBJ1-1; D not resolved. Trimming took off 5 bases at V and 1 base at J, with 8 bases between the two ends. The CDR3 spans 13 residues. The CDR3 DNA reads TGTGCCAGCAGTACCCTAGAGAACACTGAAGCTTTCTTT. This encodes CASSTLENTEAFF.

This clonotype was detected a few times. The chain couples TRBV5-1 to TRBJ1-1; D is perhaps TRBD1 (6 bases). Germline assignment: CDR1 SGHRS and CDR2 YFSETQ. This CDR3 has 15 residues. Trimming shortened V by 2 bases and J by 1 base, and 12 bases separated the two germline ends. Here the CDR3 DNA reads TGCGCCAGCAGCTTCAACAGGGATGGGAACACTGAAGCTTTCTTT. This translates into CASSFNRDGNTEAFF.

This clonotype was counted only a few times. The chain links TRBV7-9 to TRBJ1-4, with D hard to call. Germline CDR1 is SEHNR and CDR2 is FQNEAQ (reference sequence). Trimming left V 1 base short and J 13 bases short, with 13 bases between. This CDR3 is 13 amino acids long. DNA for the CDR3: TGTGCCAGCAGCTTAGTCGGGGAAGGAAGACTGTTTTTT. Its protein product is CASSLVGEGRLFF.

This clonotype was counted between two and nine times. J is TRBJ2-5 and V is TRBV9; D gene ambiguous. Trimming cost V 0 bases and J 2 bases, with 17 bases left between them. The CDR3 is 17 residues long. Germline V CDR1 and CDR2: SGDLS, YYNGEE. The CDR3 loop is CASSVARNGPPQETQYF. As DNA, the CDR3 is TGTGCCAGCAGCGTAGCTCGGAACGGACCGCCGCAAGAGACCCAGTACTTC.

V is TRBV5-1 and J is TRBJ1-4; the match to TRBD1 covers 8 bases. The germline CDR1 and CDR2 sequences are SGHRS and YFSETQ. The CDR3 loop spans 14 amino acids. V lost 3 bases, J lost 4 bases, and 2 bases stayed unmatched. The CDR3 DNA reads as TGCGCCAGCAGCTGGACAGGGAGTAATGAAAAACTGTTTTTT. It encodes CASSWTGSNEKLFF.

Many counts were recorded for this clonotype. V and J are TRBV10-3 and TRBJ1-2, with a tentative D call TRBD1 (5 bases). Trimming took 7 bases from V and 7 from J, leaving 16 bases between them. This CDR3 has 13 amino acids. CDR1 is ENHRY and CDR2 is SYGVKD in the germline V gene. CDR3 sequence: CAINPGTSVGYTF. In nucleotides, the CDR3 is TGTGCCATCAATCCCGGGACGTCGGTTGGCTACACCTTC.

The rearrangement uses TRBV20-1 and TRBJ2-3, with 8 bases that match TRBD1. The CDR3 is 14 residues long. CDR1 and CDR2 from the germline V gene are DFQATT and SNEGSKA (reference sequence). V shed 6 bases and J 0 bases; nucleotides not matched to a gene: 5. The CDR3 DNA sequence: TGCAGTGCCGTCGGACAGGGTAGCACAGATACGCAGTATTTT. It specifies CSAVGQGSTDTQYF.

The chain uses TRBV7-9 and TRBJ1-1, with D perhaps TRBD1 (6 bases). V lost 5 bases and J lost 0, with 22 bases in between. Germline V CDR1 and CDR2: SEHNR, FQNEAQ (reference sequence). CDR3 length equals 18 residues. Written as DNA, the CDR3 is TGTGCCAGCAGCCAAAGGGACGGGGGCTCCCCCCTGAACACTGAAGCTTTCTTT. Protein sequence: CASSQRDGGSPLNTEAFF.

This clonotype was seen more than once but under ten times. The chain carries TRBV15 and TRBJ2-1; no clear D. CDR1 is LNHNV and CDR2 is YYDKDF in the germline V gene (reference sequence). This CDR3 region has 11 residues. V was pared by 1 base and J by 10 bases, with 5 bases between. Here the CDR3 reads CATSRGVEQFF. The DNA of the CDR3 is TGTGCCACCAGCAGAGGGGTAGAGCAGTTCTTC.

Only a few counts were recorded for this clonotype. The chain carries TRBV3-1 and TRBJ2-7; a weak D match, TRBD2 (5 bases). V was shortened by 0 bases and J by 3 bases, with 21 bases between the two germline ends. The germline gives CDR1 LGHDT, CDR2 YNNKEL (reference sequence). The CDR3 covers 18 residues. The CDR3 region has the DNA TGTGCCAGCAGCCAAGAGTCGGTTGGCACTGCGGGCCTCTACGAGCAGTACTTC. It codes for CASSQESVGTAGLYEQYF.

This clonotype showed up just a few times. The junction shows a germline mismatch at one end, possibly a read error. V and J are TRBV28 and TRBJ2-1; the match to TRBD2 covers 9 bases. The CDR3 runs to 16 residues. Germline V gene data show CDR1 as MDHEN and CDR2 as SYDVKM. The CDR3 loop reads CTSSFTGGRGYNEQFF. CDR3 DNA sequence: TGTACCAGCAGTTTTACGGGCGGGAGGGGGTACAATGAGCAGTTCTTC.

This clonotype was detected a few times. This sequence joins TRBV6-5 and TRBJ1-2; no firm D call. Trimming shortened V by 6 bases and J by 7 bases, and 12 bases separated the two germline ends. CDR3 length: 12 amino acids. The germline V gene encodes CDR1 MNHEY and CDR2 SVGAGI. The CDR3: CASRRAGVGYTF. Written as DNA, the CDR3 is TGTGCCAGCAGACGGGCCGGGGTTGGCTACACCTTC.

This clonotype was observed a single time. At one boundary the junction diverges from the germline segment, which might be a read error. The V call is TRBV10-3, the J call TRBJ1-4; D remains ambiguous. This CDR3 comprises 14 residues. The germline V gene encodes CDR1 ENHRY and CDR2 SYGVKD. The CDR3 DNA reads TGTGCCATCAGTGCTCGGAGAGAAAATGACAAACTGTTTTTT. Residues: CAISARRENDKLFF.

The chain couples TRBV12-3 or TRBV12-4 to TRBJ2-4; 9 bases are shared with TRBD2. Trimming removed 7 bases from V and 6 bases from J; junction bases left unmatched: 7. The CDR3 has 14 residues. DNA for the CDR3: TGTGCCAGCATCCAAGCGGGGGGCGGAAACATTCAGTACTTC. As protein: CASIQAGGGNIQYF.

The chain has TRBV20-1 and TRBJ1-3, with D tentatively TRBD1 (6 bases). The CDR3 consists of 14 residues. The V gene's germline CDR1 is DFQATT and CDR2 SNEGSKA (reference sequence). V lost 6 bases and J lost 10, with 22 bases in between. Here the CDR3 reads CSAFKTGGLGTIYF. The CDR3 DNA is TGCAGTGCATTCAAGACCGGGGGCCTCGGGACCATATATTTT.

The gene calls are TRBV9 and TRBJ2-5; D gene unclear. This CDR3 has 14 residues. Between the trimmed V and J ends, which lost 0 bases and 5 bases, there was a span of 11 bases. Germline CDR1 SGDLS, CDR2 YYNGEE. The CDR3 sequence: CASSVGLGLETQYF. The CDR3 coding sequence is TGTGCCAGCAGCGTAGGGCTAGGGTTGGAGACCCAGTACTTC. Complete variable domain (other parts from reference TRBV9 and TRBJ2-5): DSGVTQTPKHLITATGQRVTLRCSPRSGDLSVYWYQQSLDQGLQFLIQYYNGEERAKGNILERFSAQQFPDLHSELNLSSLELGDSALYFCASSVGLGLETQYFGPGTRLLVL.